The sequence of this T cell receptor beta chain was determined in a study of metastatic and nonmetastatic thyroid tumors. Original methodology: For papillary thyroid cancer, a distant-metastasis classifier was constructed from CDR3 differences observed across clinicopathological groups. TCRdb re-processed the PCR reads through MiXCR. The V and J calls follow TCRdb's processing rather than the paper's. The table has around 30,000 clones, around 15% seen once. This clone was seen a few times. Its ends do not fully match the called genes, so a read error is possible. Other DNA sequences in the same sample also yield this CDR3. This CDR3 has 13 residues. Germline CDR1 reads SGHTA; CDR2 reads FQGNSA. No patient had received any treatment before thyroid surgery.

Sequencing was performed on blood. The rearrangement joins TRBV7-2 to TRBJ1-5; D remains unclear. The TCR comes from a female donor with papillary thyroid cancer or a benign thyroid nodule (not recorded which). Some clones in this sample may be carry-over from other donors' samples. This CDR3 reads CASSTLSNQPQHF. The CDR3 DNA sequence: TGCGCCAGCAGCACCCTTAGCAATCAGCCCCAGCATTTT.